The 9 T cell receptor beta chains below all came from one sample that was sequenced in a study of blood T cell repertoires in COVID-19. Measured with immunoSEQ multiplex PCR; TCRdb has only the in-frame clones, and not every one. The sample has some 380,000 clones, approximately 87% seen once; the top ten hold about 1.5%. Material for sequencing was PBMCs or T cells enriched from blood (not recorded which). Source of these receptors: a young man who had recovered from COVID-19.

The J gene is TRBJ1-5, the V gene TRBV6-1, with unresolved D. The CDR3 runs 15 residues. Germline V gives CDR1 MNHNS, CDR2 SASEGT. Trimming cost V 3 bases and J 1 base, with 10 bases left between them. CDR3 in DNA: TGTGCCAGCAGTGACCCCGGGGAGAGCAATCAGCCCCAGCATTTT. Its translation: CASSDPGESNQPQHF.

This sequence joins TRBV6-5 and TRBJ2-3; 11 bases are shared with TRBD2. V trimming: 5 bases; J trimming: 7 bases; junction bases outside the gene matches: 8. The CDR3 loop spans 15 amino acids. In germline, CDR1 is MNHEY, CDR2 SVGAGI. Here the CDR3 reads CASSPLAGGGNTQYF. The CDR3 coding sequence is TGTGCCAGCAGTCCCCTAGCGGGGGGTGGAAATACGCAGTATTTT.

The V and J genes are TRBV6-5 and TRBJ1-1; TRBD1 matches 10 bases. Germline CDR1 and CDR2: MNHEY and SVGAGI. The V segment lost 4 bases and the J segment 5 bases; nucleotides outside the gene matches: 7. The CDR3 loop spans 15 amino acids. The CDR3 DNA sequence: TGTGCCAGCAGTTTCCGGGACAGGGGAGAAACTGAAGCTTTCTTT. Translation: CASSFRDRGETEAFF.

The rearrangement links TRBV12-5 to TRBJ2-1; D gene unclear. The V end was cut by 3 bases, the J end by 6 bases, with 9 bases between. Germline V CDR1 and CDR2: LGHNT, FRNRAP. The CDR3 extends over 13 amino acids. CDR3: CASGLVQANEQFF. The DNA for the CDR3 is TGTGCTAGTGGTTTAGTGCAAGCCAATGAGCAGTTCTTC.

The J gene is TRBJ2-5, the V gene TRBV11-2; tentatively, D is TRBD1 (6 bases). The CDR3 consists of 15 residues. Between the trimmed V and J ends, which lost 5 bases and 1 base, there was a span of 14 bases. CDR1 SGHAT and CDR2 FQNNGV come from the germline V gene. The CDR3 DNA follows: TGTGCCAGCAGCCAAGATCGGACAGCCCAAGAGACCCAGTACTTC. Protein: CASSQDRTAQETQYF.

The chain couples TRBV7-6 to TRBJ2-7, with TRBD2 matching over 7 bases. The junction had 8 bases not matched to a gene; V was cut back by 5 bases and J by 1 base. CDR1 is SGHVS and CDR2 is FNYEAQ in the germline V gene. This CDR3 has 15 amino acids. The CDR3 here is CASSPGEGTSYEQYF. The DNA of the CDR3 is TGTGCCAGCAGCCCGGGGGAGGGTACTTCCTACGAGCAGTACTTC.

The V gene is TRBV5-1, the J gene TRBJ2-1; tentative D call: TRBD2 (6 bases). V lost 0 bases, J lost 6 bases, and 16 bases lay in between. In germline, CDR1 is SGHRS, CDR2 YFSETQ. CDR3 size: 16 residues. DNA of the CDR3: TGCGCCAGCAGCTTGGGCCCGGGGGTTAGCGGCAATGAGCAGTTCTTC. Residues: CASSLGPGVSGNEQFF.

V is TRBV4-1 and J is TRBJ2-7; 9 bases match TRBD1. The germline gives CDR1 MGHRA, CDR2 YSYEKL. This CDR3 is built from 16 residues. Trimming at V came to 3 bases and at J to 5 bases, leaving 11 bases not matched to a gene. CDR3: CASSQDKTGGVNEQYF. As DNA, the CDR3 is TGCGCCAGCAGCCAGGATAAGACAGGGGGTGTGAACGAGCAGTACTTC.

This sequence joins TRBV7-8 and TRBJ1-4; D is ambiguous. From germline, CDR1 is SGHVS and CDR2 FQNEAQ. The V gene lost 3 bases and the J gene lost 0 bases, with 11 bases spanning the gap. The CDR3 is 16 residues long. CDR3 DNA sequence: TGTGCCAGCAGCTTTTTCGTCGGAGCAACTAATGAAAAACTGTTTTTT. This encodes CASSFFVGATNEKLFF.